The rows below give T cell receptor beta chains drawn from one sample of a study of chemoradiotherapy in HPV16-positive cancers. This table comes from immunoSEQ multiplex PCR, and its TCRdb copy is limited to in-frame clones, with some not included. The sample has under 15,000 clones, 78% seen once; the top ten hold around 2.4%. Sampling was performed from a patient who underwent chemoradiotherapy. The receptors here all came from a human donor with HPV-associated anogenital cancer. Each CDR3 is given with its conserved first and last residue. D genes are given only for firm matches. The size of a clone is reported for some rows only, either as once, few or many, or as a class for expanded clones.

size: NA
J: TRBJ1-2
V: TRBV19
D: TRBD1
DNA: TGTGCCAGTAGCAACCGGGACAGCTATGGCTACACCTTC
CDR3: CASSNRDSYGYTF

size: NA
J: TRBJ1-5
V: TRBV19
D: NA
DNA: TGTGCCAGTAGACAGGGTCGGGCAGAAGGCAATCAGCCCCAGCATTTT
CDR3: CASRQGRAEGNQPQHF

size: NA
J: TRBJ2-7
V: TRBV19
D: TRBD1
DNA: TGTGCCAGTAGTATAGACCTACAGGGGGCCATTTCCTACGAGCAGTACTTC
CDR3: CASSIDLQGAISYEQYF

size: few
J: TRBJ2-7
V: TRBV30
D: NA
DNA: TGTGCCTGGAGACGACAGGACTCCTACGAGCAGTACTTC
CDR3: CAWRRQDSYEQYF

size: once
J: TRBJ1-3
V: TRBV6-1
D: NA
DNA: TGTGCCAGCAGTGAATTAAGGGCAGGAAACACCATATATTTT
CDR3: CASSELRAGNTIYF

size: NA
J: TRBJ1-1
V: TRBV7-2
D: NA
DNA: TGTGCCAGCAGCTTAGGACCTAGGCAAACTGAAGCTTTCTTT
CDR3: CASSLGPRQTEAFF

size: NA
J: TRBJ2-4
V: TRBV14
D: TRBD2
DNA: TGTGCCAGCAGCCACCCGGGGGGAAACATTCAGTACTTC
CDR3: CASSHPGGNIQYF

size: NA
J: TRBJ2-5
V: TRBV7-6
D: NA
DNA: TGTGCCAGCAGCTTGGCGGGGGCCTTAGAAGGGACCCAGTACTTC
CDR3: CASSLAGALEGTQYF

size: NA
J: TRBJ1-1
V: TRBV19
D: NA
DNA: TGTGCCAGTAGCCTCCATACAGGGTTTGGGAACACTGAAGCTTTCTTT
CDR3: CASSLHTGFGNTEAFF

size: NA
J: TRBJ1-2
V: TRBV7-2
D: NA
DNA: TGTGCCAGCAGCCAAGACCCCCGGGGGGCTGGTGGCTACACCTTC
CDR3: CASSQDPRGAGGYTF

size: NA
J: TRBJ2-3
V: TRBV7-2
D: NA
DNA: TGTGCCAGCAGCTTAGCGATTGATGCAGATACGCAGTATTTT
CDR3: CASSLAIDADTQYF

size: NA
J: TRBJ1-2
V: TRBV30
D: NA
DNA: TGTGCCTGGAGTGTGCGGGTGTCCTATGGCTACACCTTC
CDR3: CAWSVRVSYGYTF

size: NA
J: TRBJ1-1
V: TRBV5-1
D: NA
DNA: TGCGCCAGCAGATTCCTGGCAGGAGGTGACACTGAAGCTTTCTTT
CDR3: CASRFLAGGDTEAFF

size: NA
J: TRBJ2-3
V: TRBV4-1
D: NA
DNA: TGCGCCAGCAGCCATAGACGCACGGGGGGCTATTCGTCCACAGATACGCAGTATTTT
CDR3: CASSHRRTGGYSSTDTQYF

size: NA
J: TRBJ1-1
V: TRBV28
D: NA
DNA: TGTGCCAGCAGGTTATCGACAGAAGCTTTCTTT
CDR3: CASRLSTEAFF

size: NA
J: TRBJ2-2
V: TRBV4-3
D: NA
DNA: TGCGCCAGCAGCCCCCCCACAGCCCCGAACACCGGGGAGCTGTTTTTT
CDR3: CASSPPTAPNTGELFF

size: few
J: TRBJ2-3
V: TRBV29-1
D: NA
DNA: TGCAGCGTGGGGGAGGATACGCAGTATTTT
CDR3: CSVGEDTQYF

size: few
J: TRBJ1-6
V: TRBV7-6
D: NA
DNA: TGTGCCAGCAGCTTATCCCCCCCGGGGGGGAATTCACCCCTCCACTTT
CDR3: CASSLSPPGGNSPLHF

size: NA
J: TRBJ2-3
V: TRBV2
D: NA
DNA: TGTGCCAGCAGTGAAGCGCACAGGGGGGGCCACCGGGATACGCAGTATTTT
CDR3: CASSEAHRGGHRDTQYF

size: NA
J: TRBJ2-5
V: TRBV6-1
D: NA
DNA: TGTGCCAGCAGTTTGGCAGGGCCCCCTCGAAAGTACTTC
CDR3: CASSLAGPPRKYF

size: NA
J: TRBJ1-5
V: TRBV19
D: NA
DNA: TGTGCCAGTAGTAACATACTCGAGAAGGAGGGACAGCCCCAGCATTTT
CDR3: CASSNILEKEGQPQHF

size: NA
J: TRBJ1-3
V: TRBV7-9
D: NA
DNA: TGTGCCAGCAGCTTAGGCGGATCTCCAGGAAACACCATATATTTT
CDR3: CASSLGGSPGNTIYF

size: NA
J: TRBJ2-1
V: TRBV4-1
D: TRBD2
DNA: TGCGCCAGCAGCCAGCGGGGGGGCCGTAGGTACAATGAGCAGTTCTTC
CDR3: CASSQRGGRRYNEQFF

size: NA
J: TRBJ2-3
V: TRBV6-6
D: TRBD2
DNA: TGTGCCAGCAGTTGGGGACTAAGCACAGATACGCAGTATTTT
CDR3: CASSWGLSTDTQYF

size: NA
J: TRBJ1-3
V: TRBV7-2
D: NA
DNA: TGTGCCAGCAGCGCCCTGGGGGATCGGCGATCTGGAAACACCATATATTTT
CDR3: CASSALGDRRSGNTIYF

size: NA
J: TRBJ1-1
V: TRBV12-5
D: NA
DNA: TGTGCTAGTGGTTTGGGGCCGAACACTGAAGCTTTCTTT
CDR3: CASGLGPNTEAFF

size: NA
J: TRBJ2-5
V: TRBV18
D: NA
DNA: TGTGCCAGCTCACCGGTTCGAGCGGCCCAAGAGACCCAGTACTTC
CDR3: CASSPVRAAQETQYF

size: NA
J: TRBJ1-1
V: TRBV18
D: NA
DNA: TGTGCCAGCGAAGGGGGGGGAAGGAACACTGAAGCTTTCTTT
CDR3: CASEGGGRNTEAFF

size: NA
J: TRBJ2-3
V: TRBV9
D: NA
DNA: TGTGCCAGCAGCGGCCAGGCTAGCACAGATACGCAGTATTTT
CDR3: CASSGQASTDTQYF

size: once
J: TRBJ1-3
V: TRBV5-5
D: NA
DNA: TGTGCCAGCAGCTACGGACGGGAAAACACCATATATTTT
CDR3: CASSYGRENTIYF

size: once
J: TRBJ1-2
V: TRBV18
D: NA
DNA: TGTGCCAGCTCACCAGGGAACGACTATGGCTACACCTTC
CDR3: CASSPGNDYGYTF

size: NA
J: TRBJ1-2
V: TRBV6-5
D: TRBD1
DNA: TGTGCCAGCAGTTACGTGGGGACAGGGGGTGGCTACACCTTC
CDR3: CASSYVGTGGGYTF

size: few
J: TRBJ1-2
V: TRBV6-1
D: NA
DNA: TGTGCCAGCAGCCCCTCCGGGGGTTATGGCTACACCTTC
CDR3: CASSPSGGYGYTF

size: NA
J: TRBJ2-1
V: TRBV5-1
D: NA
DNA: TGCGCCAGCAGCTTGGTTAGAAGCTCCTACAATGAGCAGTTCTTC
CDR3: CASSLVRSSYNEQFF

size: NA
J: TRBJ1-4
V: TRBV7-8
D: TRBD1
DNA: TGTGCCAGCAGCCGGGACAGGTCTAATGAAAAACTGTTTTTT
CDR3: CASSRDRSNEKLFF

size: NA
J: TRBJ2-3
V: TRBV19
D: TRBD1
DNA: TGTGCCAGTAGTACTCCCGGGACAGGGGTTCGCACAGATACGCAGTATTTT
CDR3: CASSTPGTGVRTDTQYF

size: NA
J: TRBJ2-1
V: TRBV10-3
D: NA
DNA: TGTGCCATCAGTGAATCAACAGGGTTGGTTACAGGGCCCAATGAGCAGTTCTTC
CDR3: CAISESTGLVTGPNEQFF

size: few
J: TRBJ2-3
V: TRBV6-1
D: TRBD2
DNA: TGTGCCAGCGAAGGGACTAGCGGGACGACAGATACGCAGTATTTT
CDR3: CASEGTSGTTDTQYF

size: few
J: TRBJ2-7
V: TRBV10-2
D: NA
DNA: TGCGCCAGCAGTGAGTCGAACACAGGGACCGAGCAGTACTTC
CDR3: CASSESNTGTEQYF

size: few
J: TRBJ2-7
V: TRBV4-1
D: TRBD2
DNA: TGCGCCAGCAGCCAAGATCAGCGGGGGGGCTCCTACGAGCAGTACTTC
CDR3: CASSQDQRGGSYEQYF

size: NA
J: TRBJ2-1
V: TRBV7-2
D: NA
DNA: TGTGCCAGCAGCTTGGGCAGTCCGGGAAACAATGAGCAGTTCTTC
CDR3: CASSLGSPGNNEQFF

size: NA
J: TRBJ2-5
V: TRBV2
D: NA
DNA: TGTGCCAGCAGTGTATTTCTTCCCCCGCGGGAGACCCAGTACTTC
CDR3: CASSVFLPPRETQYF

size: NA
J: TRBJ1-2
V: TRBV5-6
D: TRBD1
DNA: TGTGCCAGCTCCCGGACAGGGGAAGGCTATGGCTACACCTTC
CDR3: CASSRTGEGYGYTF

size: NA
J: TRBJ1-4
V: TRBV15
D: NA
DNA: TGTGCCACCAGCAGAGATCTCCCAGGCCATGAAAAACTGTTTTTT
CDR3: CATSRDLPGHEKLFF

size: NA
J: TRBJ2-7
V: TRBV5-1
D: NA
DNA: TGCGCCAGCAGCTTCGGACTTTCTTCCTACGAGCAGTACTTC
CDR3: CASSFGLSSYEQYF

size: few
J: TRBJ1-1
V: TRBV19
D: NA
DNA: TGTGCCAGTAGAGGGCAGAGAGGAGCTTTCTTT
CDR3: CASRGQRGAFF

size: NA
J: TRBJ1-6
V: TRBV5-1
D: TRBD1
DNA: TGCGCCAGCAGCCCATCACAGGGGACGAATTCACCCCTCCACTTT
CDR3: CASSPSQGTNSPLHF

size: NA
J: TRBJ2-3
V: TRBV18
D: TRBD2
DNA: TGTGCCAGCTCGCTACTAGCGGGGGGACTCGTTAACACAGATACGCAGTATTTT
CDR3: CASSLLAGGLVNTDTQYF

size: NA
J: TRBJ1-1
V: TRBV4-2
D: NA
DNA: TGTGCCAGCAGCCAAGTCAGACAGCGAGTCACTGAAGCTTTCTTT
CDR3: CASSQVRQRVTEAFF

size: NA
J: TRBJ1-5
V: TRBV5-1
D: NA
DNA: TGCGCCAGCAGCACGAGGGGCGGCGATCAGCCCCAGCATTTT
CDR3: CASSTRGGDQPQHF

size: NA
J: TRBJ1-2
V: TRBV7-9
D: NA
DNA: TGTGCCAGCAGCTTCGGGAATAACTATGGCTACACCTTC
CDR3: CASSFGNNYGYTF

size: NA
J: TRBJ2-2
V: TRBV4-3
D: NA
DNA: TGCGCCAGCAGCCAAGAATCTCGGGCCGTGCAAGTGGCCGGGGAGCTGTTTTTT
CDR3: CASSQESRAVQVAGELFF

size: NA
J: TRBJ2-7
V: TRBV4-3
D: NA
DNA: TGCGCCAGCAGCCGGTCCCCGGGGGCTTGGTACGAGCAGTACTTC
CDR3: CASSRSPGAWYEQYF

size: NA
J: TRBJ2-2
V: TRBV19
D: NA
DNA: TGTGCCAGTAGTATCGTTGGGGGCGCAGCCGGGGAGCTGTTTTTT
CDR3: CASSIVGGAAGELFF

size: NA
J: TRBJ1-6
V: TRBV4-3
D: NA
DNA: TGCGCCAGCAGCCAAGATCTTTTGGGATCGAATTCACCCCTCCACTTT
CDR3: CASSQDLLGSNSPLHF

size: NA
J: TRBJ1-6
V: TRBV7-3
D: TRBD1
DNA: TGTGCCAGCAGCGAAACAGGGGCAAGATCACCCCTCCACTTT
CDR3: CASSETGARSPLHF

size: NA
J: TRBJ2-3
V: TRBV7-3
D: NA
DNA: TGTGCCAGCAGCTTAACGGGGAGAGGGATAGCTAGCACAGATACGCAGTATTTT
CDR3: CASSLTGRGIASTDTQYF